What follows are 11 T cell receptor beta chains derived from one specimen sequenced in a study of blood T cell repertoires in COVID-19. Generated by immunoSEQ multiplex PCR, the TCRdb table keeps only in-frame clones and is missing some. The data show fewer than 350,000 clones, approximately 83% seen once. The sequenced sample was PBMCs or T cells enriched from blood (not recorded which). The source is a woman aged 40-49 years with acute COVID-19.

This clone was seen a single time. This chain connects TRBV5-8 to TRBJ2-7; D possibly corresponds to TRBD2 (5 bases). The V gene lost 5 bases and the J gene lost 1 base, with 10 bases spanning the gap. This CDR3 has 13 residues. Looked up from germline, CDR1 is SGHTS and CDR2 is YDEGEE. The CDR3 is CASRRTGSYEQYF. The CDR3 DNA is TGTGCCAGCAGGAGGACGGGGTCCTACGAGCAGTACTTC. Looking up the rest from reference TRBV5-8 and TRBJ2-7 gives the full variable domain: EAGVTQSPTHLIKTRGQQATLRCSPISGHTSVYWYQQALGLGLQFLLWYDEGEERNRGNFPPRFSGRQFPNYSSELNVNALELEDSALYLCASRRTGSYEQYFGPGTRLTVT.

V is TRBV6-5 and J is TRBJ2-3; D gene uncertain. The CDR3 extends over 12 amino acids. Germline V gene data show CDR1 as MNHEY and CDR2 as SVGAGI. Trimming pared 6 bases from V and 2 bases from J, leaving 6 bases between. The CDR3 region has the DNA TGTGCCAGCAGAATACTCACAGATACGCAGTATTTT. Its translation: CASRILTDTQYF.

The chain uses TRBV5-1 and TRBJ1-3, with D uncertain. Deletions cut 0 bases from V and 0 bases from J, with 10 bases between. This CDR3 has 16 residues. Germline V gene data show CDR1 as SGHRS and CDR2 as YFSETQ. CDR3 residues: CASSLETVSSGNTIYF. The CDR3 bases are TGCGCCAGCAGCTTGGAAACAGTAAGCTCTGGAAACACCATATATTTT.

The rearrangement uses TRBV28 and TRBJ1-6; 8 bases fit TRBD1. The V segment lost 8 bases and the J segment 7 bases; nucleotides outside the gene matches: 7. Germline loops: CDR1 MDHEN, CDR2 SYDVKM. This CDR3 region has 14 residues. CDR3 sequence (DNA): TGTGCCAGCCTTCCGACAGGGGAAAATTCACCCCTCCACTTT. This sequence encodes CASLPTGENSPLHF.

V usage is TRBV19 and J usage is TRBJ1-1; 7 nucleotides align to TRBD1. This CDR3 spans 15 amino acids. V was clipped by 5 bases and J by 6 bases; unmatched bases: 12. Germline V gene data show CDR1 as LNHDA and CDR2 as SQIVND (reference sequence). In DNA form, the CDR3 reads TGTGCCAGTAGTGCCCGACAGGGCGTCGGTCCTGAAGCTTTCTTT. Amino acid sequence: CASSARQGVGPEAFF.

The chain carries TRBV5-4 and TRBJ2-3; 8 bases are a match to TRBD2. This CDR3 contains 16 residues. Germline CDR1 is SGHNT and CDR2 is YYREEE (reference sequence). Germline trimming cut 1 base from V and 0 bases from J; bases unmatched to any gene: 4. CDR3 loop: CASSLWERGSTDTQYF. The CDR3 DNA follows: TGTGCCAGCAGCTTGTGGGAGCGGGGGAGCACAGATACGCAGTATTTT.

This sequence joins TRBV7-3 and TRBJ1-1, with 8 bases lining up with TRBD1. Trimming took 3 bases from V and 5 from J; bases not matched to a gene: 5. Germline V gene sequence: CDR1 SGHTA, CDR2 FQGTGA. The CDR3 length is 14 residues. Written as DNA, the CDR3 is TGTGCCAGCAGCTTGACAGGGGCTGGAACTGAAGCTTTCTTT. It codes for CASSLTGAGTEAFF.

CDR3 nucleotide sequence: TGTGCCAGCCGCAGCTCTGGAAACACCATATATTTT. It encodes CASRSSGNTIYF. The chain carries TRBV6-5 and TRBJ1-3; no definite D call. V was trimmed by 8 bases and J by 0 bases, leaving 5 bases between them. The germline V gene encodes CDR1 MNHEY and CDR2 SVGAGI. The length of the CDR3 is 12 residues.

V usage is TRBV24-1 and J usage is TRBJ2-3; TRBD2 matches 14 bases. The CDR3 consists of 15 residues. Germline CDR1 KGHDR, CDR2 SFDVKD. CDR3 in DNA: TGTGCGACCGGGACTAGCGGGAGCCCCACAGATACGCAGTATTTT. Translating gives CATGTSGSPTDTQYF.

The gene calls are TRBV7-2 and TRBJ1-2; 8 bases are shared with TRBD1. This CDR3 contains 16 residues. In germline, CDR1 is SGHTA, CDR2 FQGNSA. The J segment lost 0 bases and the V segment lost 1 base, leaving 4 bases of the junction unmatched. The CDR3 region is CASSLGGQEPNYGYTF. Here the CDR3 DNA reads TGTGCCAGCAGCTTAGGGGGACAGGAGCCTAACTATGGCTACACCTTC.

This sequence joins TRBV6-5 and TRBJ2-1; perhaps TRBD2 as D (6 bases). The CDR3 is 13 residues long. V gave up 6 bases and J gave up 8 bases, with 14 bases separating them. Looked up from germline, CDR1 is MNHEY and CDR2 is SVGAGI. CDR3 nucleotide sequence: TGTGCCAGCAGCTACCTTCCGGGGGATGAGCAGTTCTTC. Protein product: CASSYLPGDEQFF.